This record covers a single TCR beta chain. What this receptor recognizes is not known. Per-nucleotide qualities are absent, and no much larger clonotype sits a single base away. The sample belongs to a study of blood T cell repertoires in COVID-19 (TCRdb year 2020). Some background on the complete study: The collaborator samples originated in the United States, Italy and Spain and spanned the acute and convalescent phases of COVID-19. The material from the prospective study consisted of cDNA or gDNA derived from T cells, B-cell-depleted T cells, or PBMCs. Deeply sampled blood TCRbeta repertoires from subjects exposed to, actively infected with, or recovered from COVID-19 were included in the dataset. A freely available public database, intended as a resource for researchers studying the immune response to SARS-CoV-2, is where the repertoires were released. Samples were obtained from the ongoing ImmuneRACE study (first 160 participants) and from 1,200 or so subjects provided by 6 global collaborators. Sample metadata almost always included a de-identified subject ID, COVID-19 status, age in years and sex. Where available, HLA class I and class II types were obtained from metadata supplied by the sample provider rather than from assay-based typing. The research as a whole found: The quantity of clinical and demographic metadata differed by source and by participant and was supplied without curation.

The immunoSEQ Assay, a bias-controlled multiplex PCR, was used to amplify TCRbeta CDR3 regions from genomic DNA. For the original study's pipeline: Nucleated cell counts per sample were estimated from amplification of reference gene primers within the assay. To quantify the absolute abundance of each unique TCRbeta CDR3 rearrangement, sequence reads were collapsed and filtered. For each sample, productive Simpson clonality was calculated as the square root of Simpson's diversity index across productive rearrangements. The table was pulled from immuneACCESS by TCRdb, which kept in-frame rearrangements only. Such tables lose some clones; where checked, under half of the loss comes from unresolved V genes, and the rest has no known cause. V and J calls plus clone size are reproduced from that table; the DNA served to infer D and trimming. The sample table holds roughly 150,000 clones, of which around 84% were seen once. The top ten constitute around a fifth of the sample.

Each collaborating institution followed its own protocols to collect whole blood in K2EDTA tubes. Collaborator samples were shipped for TCRbeta analysis as frozen whole blood, isolated PBMCs, or DNA extracted from either sample type. Looking up the germline V gene yields CDR1 LGHNA and CDR2 YSLEER. For this chain, trimming is 1 base at the V end and 8 bases at the J end, and the number of junction bases without a gene match is 6. The CDR3 covers 14 residues, taking in both the cysteine and the phenylalanine. Only the CDR3 region is kept as DNA, spanning 42 bases read in frame from base 1. The chain employs TRBV4-3 and TRBJ1-2; TRBD1 matches 8 bases in the middle. This receptor was identified in an elderly woman with acute or convalescent COVID-19. Material for sequencing was peripheral blood. CDR3 region: CASSQVLRGHGYTF. The DNA reads as follows: TGCGCCAGCAGCCAAGTTCTCAGGGGGCACGGCTACACCTTC.